Listed below are T cell receptor beta chains from one sample, sequenced in a study of tumor-infiltrating lymphocytes in primary liver carcinoma. In TCRdb, the multiplex PCR reads were re-called with MiXCR into one record per CDR3 protein. The repertoire has about 48,000 distinct CDR3 sequences, around three quarters of them found once; the top ten carry roughly 24%. Source material: liver tumor tissue from sampling region 3. The source of these receptors is a man aged 40-49 years with primary liver carcinoma and hepatitis B virus infection. The CDR3 runs from the conserved cysteine through the conserved F or W. Each record gives: V gene, D gene, J gene, clone size, CDR3 protein, CDR3 DNA. The D gene is left open where the match is weak. Clone size is not always given. Where it is, it says once, few, many or a class for expanded clones.

TRBV11-2	NA	TRBJ2-3	NA	CLSSPPTNGSTDTQYF	TGTCTCAGCAGCCCCCCGACTAACGGCAGCACAGATACGCAGTATTTT
TRBV11-1	NA	TRBJ2-1	NA	CASSLKLAGEVDNEQFF	TGTGCCAGCAGCCTGAAACTAGCAGGAGAAGTTGACAATGAGCAGTTCTTC
TRBV11-2	NA	TRBJ2-2	NA	CASSLVALLGTGKLFF	TGTGCCAGCAGCTTGGTGGCGCTACTGGGAACCGGGAAGCTGTTTTTT
TRBV11-2	TRBD1	TRBJ2-7	many	CASIRTPGQGIYEQYF	TGTGCCAGCATCCGAACGCCGGGACAGGGTATTTACGAGCAGTACTTC
TRBV4-2	TRBD2	TRBJ2-3	NA	CASSLQMGLEITDTHYF	TGTGCCAGCAGCCTTCAGATGGGACTAGAAATCACAGATACGCACTATTTT
TRBV12-3/TRBV12-4	TRBD2	TRBJ2-1	NA	CASSPGTNEISYNEQFF	TGTGCCAGCAGTCCCGGGACTAACGAGATATCCTACAATGAGCAGTTCTTC
TRBV6-1	TRBD1	TRBJ1-3	NA	CVGSEVGQSHSGNTIYF	TGTGTCGGCAGTGAAGTGGGACAGAGCCACTCTGGAAACACCATATATTTT
TRBV20-1	NA	TRBJ2-2	few	CSASGAGTPTGELFF	TGCAGTGCTTCCGGCGCGGGGACTCCCACCGGGGAGCTGTTTTTT
TRBV29-1	NA	TRBJ2-7	NA	CSSWLNSGGQHF	TGCAGCTCGTGGCTGAATTCAGGAGGGCAGCACTTC
TRBV5-6	NA	TRBJ1-5	NA	CVSILYRGRRSNQPHHF	TGTGTCAGCATTTTGTACCGAGGGAGGCGTAGCAATCAGCCCCATCATTTT
TRBV10-1	NA	TRBJ2-3	NA	CAGSDSRTDTQYF	TGCGCCGGCAGTGACTCCCGCACAGATACGCAGTATTTT
TRBV6-6	NA	TRBJ2-7	NA	CASSYGANGRYEQHF	TGTGCCAGCAGTTACGGGGCTAACGGGAGATACGAGCAGCACTTC
TRBV6-5	TRBD1	TRBJ2-2	NA	CASSYLNRGLGELLF	TGTGCCAGCAGTTACTTGAACAGGGGGCTGGGGGAGCTGTTGTTT
TRBV28	TRBD1	TRBJ2-7	NA	CASTTQGEVYEQYF	TGCGCCAGCACCACGCAGGGGGAAGTCTACGAGCAGTACTTC
TRBV20-1	NA	TRBJ2-1	NA	CSGGPNNEQFF	TGCAGTGGGGGACCTAACAATGAGCAGTTCTTC
TRBV12-3/TRBV12-4	NA	TRBJ1-2	NA	CTSNLGRDGYTF	TGTACCAGCAATTTGGGCAGGGATGGCTACACCTTC
TRBV11-2	NA	TRBJ1-1	NA	CASNLDLGTEAFF	TGTGCCAGCAACTTAGATCTGGGAACAGAAGCTTTCTTT
TRBV5-4	TRBD2	TRBJ2-1	once	CVSIIAGASPYNEQFF	TGTGTCAGCATCATAGCGGGGGCTTCCCCGTACAATGAGCAGTTCTTC
TRBV6-5	NA	TRBJ2-1	NA	CASSHSPLSTEQFF	TGTGCCAGCAGTCACTCGCCCCTCTCCACCGAGCAGTTCTTC
TRBV6-1	NA	TRBJ1-1	NA	CASSENSVGTEAFF	TGTGCCAGCAGTGAAAATTCGGTTGGCACTGAAGCTTTCTTT
TRBV29-1	NA	TRBJ2-7	NA	CSVESMREEGRSLYEQYF	TGCAGCGTTGAAAGCATGAGGGAGGAGGGGCGAAGCCTGTACGAGCAGTACTTC
TRBV11-2	NA	TRBJ2-1	NA	CASSFNPRRTGSYNGQFF	TGTGCCAGCAGCTTTAACCCTAGGAGGACCGGGAGTTACAATGGACAGTTCTTC
TRBV4-1	TRBD1	TRBJ2-1	once	CDSSQDRGSSSEQFF	TGCGACAGCAGCCAGGACAGGGGCTCCTCTTCTGAGCAGTTCTTC
TRBV6-6	NA	TRBJ1-6	NA	CASSYSEVINSPLHF	TGTGCCAGCAGCTACTCGGAGGTGATTAATTCACCCCTCCACTTT
TRBV13	NA	TRBJ2-1	many	CASSPRLPSPSYNEQFF	TGTGCCAGCAGCCCTAGATTGCCCAGCCCGTCCTACAATGAGCAGTTCTTC
TRBV6-5	NA	TRBJ1-2	once	CASSYSSLSNYGYTF	TGTGCCAGCAGTTATTCATCACTCTCCAACTATGGCTACACCTTC
TRBV6-5	NA	TRBJ2-3	medium-sized	CASSVSQWADTQYF	TGTGCCAGCAGCGTATCCCAGTGGGCAGATACGCAGTATTTT